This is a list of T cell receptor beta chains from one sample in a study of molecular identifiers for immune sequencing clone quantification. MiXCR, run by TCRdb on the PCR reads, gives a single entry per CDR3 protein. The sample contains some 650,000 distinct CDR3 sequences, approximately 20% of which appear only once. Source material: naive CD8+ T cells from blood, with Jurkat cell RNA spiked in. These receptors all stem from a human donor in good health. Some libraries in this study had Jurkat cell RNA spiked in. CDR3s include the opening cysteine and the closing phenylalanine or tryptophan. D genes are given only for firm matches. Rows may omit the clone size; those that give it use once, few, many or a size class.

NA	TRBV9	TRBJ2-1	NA	TGTGCCAGCAGCCCCCCCGCCGGGACACCCGTCTACAATGAGCAGTTCTTC	CASSPPAGTPVYNEQFF
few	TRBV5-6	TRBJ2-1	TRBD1	TGTGCCAGCAGCGCGGACAGGGTTTCTTACAATGAGCAGTTCTTC	CASSADRVSYNEQFF
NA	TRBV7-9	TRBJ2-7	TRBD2	TGTGCCAGCAGCACGACTAGCAGGGTCGAGCAGTACTTC	CASSTTSRVEQYF
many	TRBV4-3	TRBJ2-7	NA	TGCGCCAGCAGCCAAGGTTCGTCTCCTCGCTACGAGCAGTACTTC	CASSQGSSPRYEQYF
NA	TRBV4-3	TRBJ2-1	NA	TGCGCCAGCAGCCAAGATAGGGTAGACAGTTACAATGAGCAGTTCTTC	CASSQDRVDSYNEQFF
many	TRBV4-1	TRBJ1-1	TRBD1	TGCGCCAGCAGCCAACCTGGACAGGAGGCCATGAACACTGAAGCTTTCTTT	CASSQPGQEAMNTEAFF
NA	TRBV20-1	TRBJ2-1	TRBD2	TGCAGTGCTAGAGATCGGCCTAGCGGGAGAGGCGAGCAGTTCTTC	CSARDRPSGRGEQFF
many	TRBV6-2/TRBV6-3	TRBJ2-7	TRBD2	TGTGCCAGCAGTTACTACCGGGGGGCCTACGAGCAGTACTTC	CASSYYRGAYEQYF
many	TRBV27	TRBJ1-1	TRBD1	TGTGCCAGCAGTCCCAGGACAGGGTTTCAGGCTTTCTTT	CASSPRTGFQAFF
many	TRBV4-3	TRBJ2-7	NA	TGCGCCAGCAGCCAAGGCCTGATCTCCTACGAGCAGTACTTC	CASSQGLISYEQYF
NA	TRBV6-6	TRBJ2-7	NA	TGTGCCAGCAGTTACTGGGATAGGGGCTCCTACGAACAGTACTTC	CASSYWDRGSYEQYF
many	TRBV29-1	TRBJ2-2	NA	TGCAGCGTTCTTTGGACGGAGAACACCGGGGAGCTGTTTTTT	CSVLWTENTGELFF
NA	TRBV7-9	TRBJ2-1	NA	TGTGCCAGCAGCTTCGCAAACCATGAGCAGTTCTTC	CASSFANHEQFF
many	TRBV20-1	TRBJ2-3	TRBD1	TGCAGTGCTCCCGGGACAGGGTACACAGATACGCAGTATTTT	CSAPGTGYTDTQYF
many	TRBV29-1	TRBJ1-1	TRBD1	TGCAGCGACCGGGACAGGGCATTAGGCACTGAAGCTTTCTTT	CSDRDRALGTEAFF